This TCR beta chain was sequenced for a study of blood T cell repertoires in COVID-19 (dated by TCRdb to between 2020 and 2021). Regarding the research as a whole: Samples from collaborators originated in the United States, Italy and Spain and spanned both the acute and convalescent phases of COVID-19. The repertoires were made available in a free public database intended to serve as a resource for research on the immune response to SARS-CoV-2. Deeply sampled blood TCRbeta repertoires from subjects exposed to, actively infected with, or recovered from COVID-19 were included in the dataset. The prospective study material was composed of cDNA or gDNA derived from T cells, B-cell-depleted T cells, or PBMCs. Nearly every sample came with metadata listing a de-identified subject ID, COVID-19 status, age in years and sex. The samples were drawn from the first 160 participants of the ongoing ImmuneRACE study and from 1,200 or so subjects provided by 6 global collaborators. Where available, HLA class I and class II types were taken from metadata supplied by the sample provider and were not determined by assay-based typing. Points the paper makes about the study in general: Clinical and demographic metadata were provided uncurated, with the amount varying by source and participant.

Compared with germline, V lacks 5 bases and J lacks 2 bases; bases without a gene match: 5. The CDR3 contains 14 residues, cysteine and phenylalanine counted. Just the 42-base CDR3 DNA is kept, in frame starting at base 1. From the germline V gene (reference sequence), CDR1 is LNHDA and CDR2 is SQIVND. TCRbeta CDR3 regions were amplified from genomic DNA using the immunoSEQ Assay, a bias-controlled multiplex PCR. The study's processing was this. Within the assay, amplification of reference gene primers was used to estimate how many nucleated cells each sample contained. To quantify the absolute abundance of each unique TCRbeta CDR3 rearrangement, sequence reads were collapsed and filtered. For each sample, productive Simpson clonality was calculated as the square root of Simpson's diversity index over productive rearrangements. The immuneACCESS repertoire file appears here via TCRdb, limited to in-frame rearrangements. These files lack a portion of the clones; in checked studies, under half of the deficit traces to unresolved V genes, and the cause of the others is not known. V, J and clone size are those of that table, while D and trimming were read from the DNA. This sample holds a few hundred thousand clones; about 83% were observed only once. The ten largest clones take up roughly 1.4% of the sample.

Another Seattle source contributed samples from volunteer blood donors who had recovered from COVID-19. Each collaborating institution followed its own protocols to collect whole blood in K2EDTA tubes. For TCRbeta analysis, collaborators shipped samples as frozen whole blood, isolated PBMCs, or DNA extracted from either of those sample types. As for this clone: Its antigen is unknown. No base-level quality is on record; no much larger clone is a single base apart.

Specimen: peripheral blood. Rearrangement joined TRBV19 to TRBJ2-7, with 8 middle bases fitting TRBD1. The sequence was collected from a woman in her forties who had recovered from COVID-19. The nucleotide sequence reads TGTGCCAGTAGTGACAGGGGATTCGCCTACGAGCAGTACTTC. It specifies CASSDRGFAYEQYF.